A selection of T cell receptor beta chains follows, all from one sample in a study of cytomegalovirus exposure and HLA in healthy donors. Some clones are missing from TCRdb's copy, which holds only in-frame ones; the method was immunoSEQ multiplex PCR. The sample has about 110,000 clones; about two thirds are singletons. Material: PBMCs. These receptors came from a woman aged 40 to 50 in good health and CMV-seropositive. CDR3s include the opening cysteine and the closing phenylalanine or tryptophan. Each record gives: D gene, J gene, V gene, clone size, CDR3 DNA, CDR3 protein. D genes are given only for firm matches. Some rows have no size entry. The others give once, few or many, or a class for an expanded clone.

d_call: .
j_call: TRBJ2-1
v_call: TRBV9
clone_size: .
cdr3_nt: TGTGCCAGCAGCGTTTCCCCTTATACTAGTAGCTCCTACAATGAGCAGTTCTTC
cdr3_aa: CASSVSPYTSSSYNEQFF

d_call: TRBD1
j_call: TRBJ2-1
v_call: TRBV7-2
clone_size: .
cdr3_nt: TGTGCCAGCAGCTTCCGGACAGGGGGCGCCCGGAATGAGCAGTTCTTC
cdr3_aa: CASSFRTGGARNEQFF

d_call: .
j_call: TRBJ2-3
v_call: TRBV6-5
clone_size: .
cdr3_nt: TGTGCCAGCAGGGACAGTTCTTTATATACGCAGTATTTT
cdr3_aa: CASRDSSLYTQYF

d_call: .
j_call: TRBJ2-2
v_call: TRBV7-2
clone_size: .
cdr3_nt: TGTGCCAGCAGCTTAGCAGGGGGTAGCGGGGAGCTGTTTTTT
cdr3_aa: CASSLAGGSGELFF

d_call: .
j_call: TRBJ1-1
v_call: TRBV19
clone_size: many
cdr3_nt: TGTGCCAGTAAATTCCCTAACACTGAAGCTTTCTTT
cdr3_aa: CASKFPNTEAFF

d_call: .
j_call: TRBJ1-1
v_call: TRBV25-1
clone_size: .
cdr3_nt: TGTGCCAGCTCGCGGACAGACCTGGCTCCCAAGAACACTGAAGCTTTCTTT
cdr3_aa: CASSRTDLAPKNTEAFF

d_call: .
j_call: TRBJ1-1
v_call: TRBV6-5
clone_size: .
cdr3_nt: TGTGCCAGCAGTTCTGCCCGGAGTGGCACTGAAGCTTTCTTT
cdr3_aa: CASSSARSGTEAFF

d_call: .
j_call: TRBJ1-4
v_call: TRBV7-9
clone_size: .
cdr3_nt: TGTGCCAGCAGAGGCCCGGGGGCAACTAATGAAAAACTGTTTTTT
cdr3_aa: CASRGPGATNEKLFF

d_call: .
j_call: TRBJ1-6
v_call: TRBV2
clone_size: few
cdr3_nt: TGTGCCAGCAGTGACGACCGCCGGGAGGGTTCACCCCTCCACTTT
cdr3_aa: CASSDDRREGSPLHF

d_call: TRBD1
j_call: TRBJ2-7
v_call: TRBV2
clone_size: .
cdr3_nt: TGTGCCAGCACGAGAGAGGGACAGGGGTCCTACGAGCAGTACTTC
cdr3_aa: CASTREGQGSYEQYF

d_call: .
j_call: TRBJ2-4
v_call: TRBV6-6
clone_size: .
cdr3_nt: TGTGCCAGCACCCGGGGGGCTGTTCAGTACTTC
cdr3_aa: CASTRGAVQYF

d_call: .
j_call: TRBJ2-3
v_call: TRBV9
clone_size: few
cdr3_nt: TGTGCCAGCAGCGTAGTTTATAACACAGATACGCAGTATTTT
cdr3_aa: CASSVVYNTDTQYF

d_call: .
j_call: TRBJ1-1
v_call: TRBV5-1
clone_size: .
cdr3_nt: TGCGCCAGCAGCCTCTCGGACATCATGAACACTGAAGCTTTCTTT
cdr3_aa: CASSLSDIMNTEAFF

d_call: .
j_call: TRBJ1-6
v_call: TRBV21-1
clone_size: .
cdr3_nt: TGTGCCAGCAGCAAAGGTCTCAAGGGGGCGGAAAATTCACCCCTCCACTTT
cdr3_aa: CASSKGLKGAENSPLHF

d_call: .
j_call: TRBJ1-1
v_call: TRBV20-1
clone_size: .
cdr3_nt: TGCAGTGCTAGAGGCGACACTGAAGCTTTCTTT
cdr3_aa: CSARGDTEAFF

d_call: .
j_call: TRBJ1-1
v_call: TRBV15
clone_size: once
cdr3_nt: TGTGCCACCAGCAGAGATCTAGGAGTCACTGAAGCTTTCTTT
cdr3_aa: CATSRDLGVTEAFF

d_call: .
j_call: TRBJ2-2
v_call: TRBV7-3
clone_size: .
cdr3_nt: TGTGCCAGCAGCAGGGGAGGCACCGGGGAGCTGTTTTTT
cdr3_aa: CASSRGGTGELFF